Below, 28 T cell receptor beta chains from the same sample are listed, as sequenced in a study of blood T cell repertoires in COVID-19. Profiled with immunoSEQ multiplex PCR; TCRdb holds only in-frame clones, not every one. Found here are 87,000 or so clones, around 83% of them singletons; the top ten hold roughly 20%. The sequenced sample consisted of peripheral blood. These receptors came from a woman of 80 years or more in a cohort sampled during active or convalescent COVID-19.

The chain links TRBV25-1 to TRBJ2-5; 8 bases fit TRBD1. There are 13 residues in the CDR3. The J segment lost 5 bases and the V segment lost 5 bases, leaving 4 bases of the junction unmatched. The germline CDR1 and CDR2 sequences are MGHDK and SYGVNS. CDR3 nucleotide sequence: TGTGCCAGCAGTAGGACAGGGATGGAGACCCAGTACTTC. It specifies CASSRTGMETQYF.

DNA for the CDR3: TGTGCCAGTAGTAGTTCCCATGACAGGGGGTACCGTTTTGGCTACACCTTC. It is translated as CASSSSHDRGYRFGYTF. V and J are TRBV19 and TRBJ1-2, with 9 bases identical to TRBD1. The V segment lost 4 bases and the J segment 7 bases; nucleotides outside the gene matches: 16. There are 17 residues in the CDR3. CDR1 and CDR2 (germline): LNHDA, SQIVND (reference sequence).

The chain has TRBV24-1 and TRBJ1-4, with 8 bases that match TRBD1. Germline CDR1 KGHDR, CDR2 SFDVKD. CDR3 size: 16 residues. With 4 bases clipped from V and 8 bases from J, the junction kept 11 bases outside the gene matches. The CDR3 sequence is CATSDPTGGSDEKLFF. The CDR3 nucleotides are TGTGCCACCAGTGACCCTACAGGGGGGTCTGACGAAAAACTGTTTTTT.

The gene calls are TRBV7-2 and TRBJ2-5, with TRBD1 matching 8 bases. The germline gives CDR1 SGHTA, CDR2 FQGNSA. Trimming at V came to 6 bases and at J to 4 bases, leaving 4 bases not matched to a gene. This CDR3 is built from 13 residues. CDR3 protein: CASRTGGGETQYF. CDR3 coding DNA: TGTGCCAGCAGAACAGGGGGAGGAGAGACCCAGTACTTC.

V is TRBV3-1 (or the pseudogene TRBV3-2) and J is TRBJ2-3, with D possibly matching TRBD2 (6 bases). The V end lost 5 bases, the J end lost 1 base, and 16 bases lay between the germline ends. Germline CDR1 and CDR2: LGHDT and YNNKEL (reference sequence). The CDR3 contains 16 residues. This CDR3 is CASSSASGLGTDTQYF. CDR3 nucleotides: TGTGCCAGCAGCTCGGCAAGCGGGCTAGGCACAGATACGCAGTATTTT.

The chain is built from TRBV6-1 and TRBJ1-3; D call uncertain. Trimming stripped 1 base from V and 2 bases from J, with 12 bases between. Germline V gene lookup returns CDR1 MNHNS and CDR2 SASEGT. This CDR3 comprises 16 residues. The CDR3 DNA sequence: TGTGCCAGCAGTGAAGGGTGGAGGGAACCTGGAAACACCATATATTTT. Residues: CASSEGWREPGNTIYF.

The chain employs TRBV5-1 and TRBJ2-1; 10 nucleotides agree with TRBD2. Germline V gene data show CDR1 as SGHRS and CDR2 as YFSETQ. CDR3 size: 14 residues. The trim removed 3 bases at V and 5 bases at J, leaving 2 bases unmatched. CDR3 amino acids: CASSSGLADNEQFF. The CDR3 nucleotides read TGCGCCAGCAGCTCCGGACTAGCGGACAATGAGCAGTTCTTC.

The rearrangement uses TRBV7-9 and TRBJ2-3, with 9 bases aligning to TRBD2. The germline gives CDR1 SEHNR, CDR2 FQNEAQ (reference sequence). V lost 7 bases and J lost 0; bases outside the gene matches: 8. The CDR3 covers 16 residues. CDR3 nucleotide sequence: TGTGCCAGCACCTTTCGGACTAGCGAGAGCACAGATACGCAGTATTTT. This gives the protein CASTFRTSESTDTQYF.

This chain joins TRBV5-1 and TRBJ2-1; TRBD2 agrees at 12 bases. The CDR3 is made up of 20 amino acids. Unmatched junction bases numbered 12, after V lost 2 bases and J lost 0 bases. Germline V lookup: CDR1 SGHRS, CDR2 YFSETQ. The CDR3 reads CASSFPGLAGNPSSYNEQFF. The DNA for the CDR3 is TGCGCCAGCAGCTTTCCCGGACTAGCGGGAAACCCCAGCTCCTACAATGAGCAGTTCTTC. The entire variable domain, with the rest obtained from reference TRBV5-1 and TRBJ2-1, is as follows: KAGVTQTPRYLIKTRGQQVTLSCSPISGHRSVSWYQQTPGQGLQFLFEYFSETQRNKGNFPGRFSGRQFSNSRSEMNVSTLELGDSALYLCASSFPGLAGNPSSYNEQFFGPGTRLTVL.

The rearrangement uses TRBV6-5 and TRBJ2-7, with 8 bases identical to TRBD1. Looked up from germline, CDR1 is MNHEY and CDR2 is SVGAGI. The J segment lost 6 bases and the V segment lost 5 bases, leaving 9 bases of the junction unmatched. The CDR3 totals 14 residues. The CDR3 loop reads CASSRGQGGVEQYF. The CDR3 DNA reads TGTGCCAGCAGTCGAGGACAGGGCGGGGTCGAGCAGTACTTC.

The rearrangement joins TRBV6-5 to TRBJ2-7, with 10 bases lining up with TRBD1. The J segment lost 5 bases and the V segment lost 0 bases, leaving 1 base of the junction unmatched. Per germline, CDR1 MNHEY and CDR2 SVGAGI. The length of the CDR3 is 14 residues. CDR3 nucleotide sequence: TGTGCCAGCAGTTACTCAGGGACAGGGGACGAGCAGTACGTC. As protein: CASSYSGTGDEQYV.

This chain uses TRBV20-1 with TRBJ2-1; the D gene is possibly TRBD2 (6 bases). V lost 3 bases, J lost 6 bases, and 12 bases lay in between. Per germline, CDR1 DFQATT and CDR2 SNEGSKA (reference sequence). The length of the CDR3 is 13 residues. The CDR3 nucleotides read TGCAGTGCTAGTTCGGGACTCTCCAATGAGCAGTTCTTC. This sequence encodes CSASSGLSNEQFF.

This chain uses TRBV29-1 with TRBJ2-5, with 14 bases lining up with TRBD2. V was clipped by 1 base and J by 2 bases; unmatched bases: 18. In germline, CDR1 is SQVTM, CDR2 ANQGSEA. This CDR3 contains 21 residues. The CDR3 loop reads CSVEGLGTSGRSVREQETQYF. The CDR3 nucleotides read TGCAGCGTTGAAGGCCTCGGGACTAGCGGGAGAAGCGTGAGGGAACAAGAGACCCAGTACTTC.

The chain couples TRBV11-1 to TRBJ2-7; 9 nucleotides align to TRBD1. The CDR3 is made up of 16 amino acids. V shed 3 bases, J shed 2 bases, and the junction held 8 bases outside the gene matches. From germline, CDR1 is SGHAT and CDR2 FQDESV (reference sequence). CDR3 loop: CASSLAAGTGTYEQYF. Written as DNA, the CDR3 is TGTGCCAGCAGCTTGGCCGCCGGGACAGGGACCTACGAGCAGTACTTC. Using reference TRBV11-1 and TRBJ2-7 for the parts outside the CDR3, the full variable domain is EAEVAQSPRYKITEKSQAVAFWCDPISGHATLYWYRQILGQGPELLVQFQDESVVDDSQLPKDRFSAERLKGVDSTLKIQPAELGDSAMYLCASSLAAGTGTYEQYFGPGTRLTVT.

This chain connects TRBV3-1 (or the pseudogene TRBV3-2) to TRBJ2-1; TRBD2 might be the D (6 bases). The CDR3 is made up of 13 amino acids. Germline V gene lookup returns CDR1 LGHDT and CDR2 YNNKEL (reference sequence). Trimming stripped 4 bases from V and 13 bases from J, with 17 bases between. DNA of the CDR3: TGTGCCAGCAGCCCCGGGAGCGGACTCGATCAGTTCTTC. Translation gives CASSPGSGLDQFF.

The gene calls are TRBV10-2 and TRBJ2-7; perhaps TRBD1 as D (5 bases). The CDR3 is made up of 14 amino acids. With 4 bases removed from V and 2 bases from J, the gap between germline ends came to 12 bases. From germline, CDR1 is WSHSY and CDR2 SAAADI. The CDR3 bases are TGCGCCAGCAGTGTGGTCAGGGCCCCCTACGAGCAGTACTTC. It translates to CASSVVRAPYEQYF.

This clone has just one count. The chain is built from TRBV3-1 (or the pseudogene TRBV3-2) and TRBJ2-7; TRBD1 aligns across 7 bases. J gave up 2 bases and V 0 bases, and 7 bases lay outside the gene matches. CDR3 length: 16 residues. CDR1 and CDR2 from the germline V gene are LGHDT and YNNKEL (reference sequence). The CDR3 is CASSQDLGTATYEQYF. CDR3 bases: TGTGCCAGCAGCCAAGATCTGGGGACAGCTACCTACGAGCAGTACTTC.

CDR3 region: CASSFSRGTSGRGEQFF. CDR3 sequence (DNA): TGTGCCAGCAGTTTTTCTAGGGGGACTAGCGGGAGGGGTGAGCAGTTCTTC. The V gene is TRBV28, the J gene TRBJ2-1, with 16 nucleotides matching TRBD2. There are 17 residues in the CDR3. Germline CDR1 and CDR2: MDHEN and SYDVKM. V gave up 3 bases and J gave up 9 bases; unmatched junction bases: 8.

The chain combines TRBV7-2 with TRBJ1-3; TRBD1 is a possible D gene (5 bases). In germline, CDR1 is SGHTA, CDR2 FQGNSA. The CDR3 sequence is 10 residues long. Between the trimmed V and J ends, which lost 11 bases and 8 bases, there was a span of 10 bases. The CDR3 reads CAVGGDTIYF. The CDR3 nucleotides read TGTGCCGTGGGGGGTGACACCATATATTTT.

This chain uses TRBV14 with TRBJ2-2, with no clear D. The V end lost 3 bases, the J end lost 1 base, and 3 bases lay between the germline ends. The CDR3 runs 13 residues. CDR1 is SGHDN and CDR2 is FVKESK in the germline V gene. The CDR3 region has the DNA TGTGCCAGCAGCCACAGGAACACCGGGGAGCTGTTTTTT. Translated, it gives CASSHRNTGELFF.

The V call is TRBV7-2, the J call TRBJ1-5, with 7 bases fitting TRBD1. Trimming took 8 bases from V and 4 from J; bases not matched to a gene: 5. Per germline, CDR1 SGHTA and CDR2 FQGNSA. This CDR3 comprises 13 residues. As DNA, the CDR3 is TGTGCCAGCCGAAGGGACAGTAATCAGCCCCAGCATTTT. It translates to CASRRDSNQPQHF.

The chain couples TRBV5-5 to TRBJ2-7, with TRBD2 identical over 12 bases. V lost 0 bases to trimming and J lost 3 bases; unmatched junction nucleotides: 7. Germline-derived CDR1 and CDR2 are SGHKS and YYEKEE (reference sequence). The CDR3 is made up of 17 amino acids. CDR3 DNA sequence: TGTGCCAGCAGCTTGGCGGCTAGCGGGAGGGCTGTCTACGAGCAGTACGTC. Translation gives CASSLAASGRAVYEQYV.

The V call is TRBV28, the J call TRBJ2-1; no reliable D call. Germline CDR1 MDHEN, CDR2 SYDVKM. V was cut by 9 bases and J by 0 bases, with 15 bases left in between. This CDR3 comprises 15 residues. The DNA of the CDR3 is TGTGCCAGTCGACACGGCGATTCCTCCTACAATGAGCAGTTCTTC. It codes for CASRHGDSSYNEQFF.

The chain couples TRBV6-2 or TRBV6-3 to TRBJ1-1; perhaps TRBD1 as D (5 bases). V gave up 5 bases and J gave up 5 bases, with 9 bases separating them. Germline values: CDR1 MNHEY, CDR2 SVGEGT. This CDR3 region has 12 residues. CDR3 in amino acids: CASSRGGTEAFF. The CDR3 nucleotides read TGTGCCAGCAGTAGGGGTGGAACTGAAGCTTTCTTT.

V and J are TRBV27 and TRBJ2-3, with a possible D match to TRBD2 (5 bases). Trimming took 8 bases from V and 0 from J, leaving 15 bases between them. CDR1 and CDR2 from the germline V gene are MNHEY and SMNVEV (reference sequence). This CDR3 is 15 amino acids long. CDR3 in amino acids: CASSPVTGSTDTQYF. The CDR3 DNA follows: TGTGCCAGCTCCCCGGTAACGGGAAGCACAGATACGCAGTATTTT.

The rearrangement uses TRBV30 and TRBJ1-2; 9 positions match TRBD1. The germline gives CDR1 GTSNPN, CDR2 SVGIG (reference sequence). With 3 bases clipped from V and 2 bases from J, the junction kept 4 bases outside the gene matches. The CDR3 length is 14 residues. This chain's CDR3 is CAWSPGTGNYGYTF. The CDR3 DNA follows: TGTGCCTGGAGCCCCGGGACAGGGAACTATGGCTACACCTTC.

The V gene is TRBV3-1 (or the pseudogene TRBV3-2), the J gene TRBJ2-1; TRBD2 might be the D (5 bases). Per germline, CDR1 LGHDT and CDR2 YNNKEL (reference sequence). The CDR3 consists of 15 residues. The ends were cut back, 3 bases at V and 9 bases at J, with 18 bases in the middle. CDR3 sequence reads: CASSQPPRSGGEQFF. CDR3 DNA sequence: TGTGCCAGCAGCCAGCCGCCGAGGTCCGGAGGTGAGCAGTTCTTC.

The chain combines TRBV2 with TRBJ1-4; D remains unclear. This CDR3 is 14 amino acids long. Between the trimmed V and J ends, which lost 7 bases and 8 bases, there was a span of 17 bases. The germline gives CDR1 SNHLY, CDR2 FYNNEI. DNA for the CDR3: TGTGCCAGCAAGGTTAGACTGTCCGGCGAAAAACTGTTTTTT. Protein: CASKVRLSGEKLFF.